The 5 T cell receptor beta chains in this list originate from one sample, sequenced in a study of cytomegalovirus exposure and HLA in healthy donors (dated by TCRdb to about 2017). Receptors were amplified or captured by the immunoSEQ multiplex PCR assay. TCRdb holds this immuneACCESS table with in-frame rearrangements only. Some clones are missing; in checked studies, unresolved V genes explain under half, and the rest has no known cause. The sample records under 300,000 clones, around 87% of which are singletons. Of the sample, 0.35% to 0.4% is held by the ten largest clones. Sequenced: PBMCs. The receptors derive from a young woman in good health and CMV-seronegative.

The chain is built from TRBV27 and TRBJ2-7; 9 positions agree with TRBD1. Germline CDR1 MNHEY, CDR2 SMNVEV (reference sequence). After removal of 3 bases from V and 5 bases from J, the junction contained 5 bases not matched to a gene. The CDR3 runs to 14 residues. CDR3: CASSLQDRGNEQYV. CDR3 coding DNA: TGTGCCAGCAGTTTGCAGGACAGGGGAAACGAGCAGTACGTC.

This clone was found a few times. This sequence joins TRBV2 and TRBJ1-5; D is unclear. The length of the CDR3 is 11 residues. Per the germline V gene, CDR1 is SNHLY and CDR2 is FYNNEI. Trimming took off 4 bases at V and 7 bases at J, with 5 bases between the two ends. CDR3 DNA: TGTGCCAGCAGTGCGTCCCAGCCCCAGCATTTT. Residues: CASSASQPQHF.

The rearrangement links TRBV5-1 to TRBJ1-3; 7 nucleotides align to TRBD1. Losses at the gene ends were 3 bases for V and 3 bases for J; bases not matched to a gene: 9. Germline V gene sequence: CDR1 SGHRS, CDR2 YFSETQ. The CDR3 has 16 residues. CDR3 coding DNA: TGCGCCAGCAGCTGGGGGGACAGTTCTGGTGGAAACACCATATATTTT. This translates into CASSWGDSSGGNTIYF.

The chain uses TRBV19 and TRBJ2-2; TRBD1 is a possible D gene (6 bases). The CDR3 covers 12 residues. The V end lost 8 bases, the J end lost 7 bases, and 11 bases lay between the germline ends. Germline V CDR1 and CDR2: LNHDA, SQIVND (reference sequence). The chain's CDR3 is CASAHRDGELFF. The CDR3 nucleotides read TGTGCCAGTGCCCACAGGGACGGGGAGCTGTTTTTT.

The genes are TRBV2 and TRBJ2-1; D perhaps matches TRBD2 (6 bases). The germline V and J ends were trimmed by 6 bases and 0 bases, with 18 bases remaining between them. CDR1 SNHLY and CDR2 FYNNEI come from the germline V gene. The CDR3 runs 17 residues. The CDR3 protein is CASRHRDFQISYNEQFF. The CDR3 DNA sequence: TGTGCCAGCAGACACCGGGACTTCCAGATCTCCTACAATGAGCAGTTCTTC.